Here is one TCR beta chain with its context. This specimen belongs to a study of blood T cell repertoires in COVID-19. Study context: The analysed material was cDNA or gDNA that came from T cells, B-cell-depleted T cells, or PBMCs.

Original handling: Reference gene primer amplification yielded estimated nucleated cell counts. Clones were read by immunoSEQ multiplex PCR, and TCRdb kept only the in-frame ones, dropping some. V, J and clone size are taken as reported in that table, and D and trimming were inferred from the DNA itself. The sample includes 250,000 or so clones, roughly nine tenths of them seen just once. This CDR3 is 17 amino acids long. Trimming shortened V by 10 bases and J by 9 bases, and 33 bases separated the two germline ends. CDR1 and CDR2 (germline): LNHDA, SQIVND (reference sequence). This TCR was sampled from a woman aged 40 to 49 who had recovered from COVID-19. The sample was peripheral blood. The gene calls are TRBV19 and TRBJ1-2; tentative D call: TRBD1 (5 bases). The CDR3 protein is CATSGTSNQIPSGRYTF. Written as DNA, the CDR3 is TGTGCCACCTCCGGGACTTCTAACCAAATCCCCTCGGGACGCTACACCTTC.